The TCR beta chain described here comes from a study of a mutant IDH1 vaccine in newly diagnosed glioma (dated by TCRdb to the early 2020s). Regarding the study in general: Vaccination started 4-6 weeks after radiotherapy alone, or was given together with temozolomide cycles in the groups whose treatment included chemotherapy. The approximately 32 treated patients were 62.5% male and around 40% female, with a mean age of around 40 years. Before enrollment, patients had received standard therapy of radiotherapy alone, temozolomide alone, or radiochemotherapy with temozolomide; most received the combination. Visit V12 was the week-35 safety follow-up and visit V13 was the week-47 end of study. Peripheral blood was collected at six visits: V03 (baseline), V05, V07, V10, V12 and V13. Longitudinal TCRB deep sequencing was performed for around 23 treated patients wherever samples were available for exploratory analyses.

CDR1 and CDR2 are read off the germline V gene (reference sequence) as SGHNT and YYREEE. The CDR3 runs 16 residues from the cysteine to the phenylalanine. Of the read, only the CDR3 DNA is kept; its 48 bases are in frame from base 1. Overall results and qualifications from the work: Selection of PBMC samples for TCRB deep sequencing was based on availability. Changes in the top peripheral T cell clonotypes picked up by TCRB sequencing did not appear to be linked to pseudoprogression. Immune responses induced by the vaccine were seen in approximately 93% of patients across multiple MHC alleles. The authors stated that sample limitations prevented analyses of patient blood samples from being reproduced.

Preparation of the library involved the immunoSEQ multiplex PCR assay. Following the manufacturer's protocol, the hsTCRB Kit was used to amplify rearranged TCR beta chain sequences. An Illumina MiSeq was used to sequence the TCRB libraries. The published analysis was carried out like this. The proprietary platform of the kit vendor was used for demultiplexing, trimming and gene mapping. In TCRdb, the immuneACCESS table is reduced to in-frame sequences with V and J assigned. These tables do not hold every clone; where another copy was compared, an unresolved V gene accounts for under half, and the others remain unexplained. That table furnishes V, J and clone size, whereas the DNA furnished D and trimming. The sample yields about 34,000 clones; approximately 87% were counted once. The ten largest clones take up 9.5% to 15% of the sample. Points on this clone: Its binding antigen is unknown. One end of the junction varies from germline; a read error may be responsible.

This specimen's time point label, interpreted: week 47, end of study. Each vaccine dose, consisting of 300 ug of a 20-mer mutant IDH1 peptide in Montanide, was administered subcutaneously with topical imiquimod. Eight vaccinations were administered to patients in weeks 1, 3, 5, 7, 11, 15, 19 and 23, corresponding to visits V03 through V10. Newly diagnosed WHO grade 3 or 4 IDH1-mutant astrocytomas showing loss of nuclear ATRX were present in the donors. The samples were drawn from NOA16, a multicentre, single-arm, open-label phase I trial in Germany that tested a mutant IDH1 peptide vaccine in humans for the first time. Genomic DNA for TCRB sequencing was extracted from EDTA blood using the DNeasy Blood and Tissue Kit.

The source is a woman aged 25 to 39 with glioma. The V and J segments used are TRBV5-4 and TRBJ2-5, and possibly TRBD1, on 6 matching bases. The sequencing used PBMCs, collected from a glioma patient whose treatment included an IDH1 peptide vaccine. The CDR3 has the sequence CASSPTGQGREEAQYF. The DNA sequence is TGTGCCAGCAGCCCGACGGGACAAGGACGCGAAGAGGCCCAGTACTTC.